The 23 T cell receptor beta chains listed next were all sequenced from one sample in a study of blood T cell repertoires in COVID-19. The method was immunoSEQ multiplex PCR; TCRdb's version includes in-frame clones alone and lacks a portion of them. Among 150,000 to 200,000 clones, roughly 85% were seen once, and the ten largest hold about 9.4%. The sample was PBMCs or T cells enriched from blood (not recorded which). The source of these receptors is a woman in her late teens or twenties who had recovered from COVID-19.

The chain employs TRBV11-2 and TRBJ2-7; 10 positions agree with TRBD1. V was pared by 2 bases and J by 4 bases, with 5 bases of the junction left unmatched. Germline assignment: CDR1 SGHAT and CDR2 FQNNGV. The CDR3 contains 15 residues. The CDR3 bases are TGTGCCAGCAGCTTATCATGGGACAGGGGTTACGAGCAGTACTTC. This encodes CASSLSWDRGYEQYF.

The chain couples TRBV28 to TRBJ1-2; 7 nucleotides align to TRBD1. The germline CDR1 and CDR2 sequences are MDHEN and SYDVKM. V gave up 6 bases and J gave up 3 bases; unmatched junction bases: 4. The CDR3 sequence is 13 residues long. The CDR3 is CASRPDRDYGYTF. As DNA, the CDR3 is TGTGCCAGCAGACCCGACAGGGACTATGGCTACACCTTC.

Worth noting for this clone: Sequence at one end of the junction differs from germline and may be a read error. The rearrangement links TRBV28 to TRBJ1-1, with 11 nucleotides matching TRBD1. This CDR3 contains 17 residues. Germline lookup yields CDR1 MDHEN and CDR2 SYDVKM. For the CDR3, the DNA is TGTGCCAGCAGATTATTCGGGACAGGGGGAAAGAACACTGAAGCTTTCTTT. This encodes CASRLFGTGGKNTEAFF.

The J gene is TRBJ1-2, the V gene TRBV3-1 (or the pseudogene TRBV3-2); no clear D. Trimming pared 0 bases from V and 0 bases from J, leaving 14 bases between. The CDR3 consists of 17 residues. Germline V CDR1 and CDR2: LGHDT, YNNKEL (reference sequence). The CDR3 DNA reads TGTGCCAGCAGCCAAGATAGCGACTCATCCTCTAACTATGGCTACACCTTC. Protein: CASSQDSDSSSNYGYTF.

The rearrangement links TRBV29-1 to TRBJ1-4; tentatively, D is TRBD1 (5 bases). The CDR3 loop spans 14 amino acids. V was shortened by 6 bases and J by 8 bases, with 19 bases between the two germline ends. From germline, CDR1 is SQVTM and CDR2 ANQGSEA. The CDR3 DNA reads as TGCAGCGTCGACGGGGGAGGGTTCCACGAAAAACTGTTTTTT. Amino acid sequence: CSVDGGGFHEKLFF.

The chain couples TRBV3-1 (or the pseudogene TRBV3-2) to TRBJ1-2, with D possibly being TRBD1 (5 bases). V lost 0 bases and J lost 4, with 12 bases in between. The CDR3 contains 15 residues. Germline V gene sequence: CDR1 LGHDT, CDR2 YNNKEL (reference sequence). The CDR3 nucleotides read TGTGCCAGCAGCCAAGAACTTCAGGGTTTCTATGGCTACACCTTC. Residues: CASSQELQGFYGYTF.

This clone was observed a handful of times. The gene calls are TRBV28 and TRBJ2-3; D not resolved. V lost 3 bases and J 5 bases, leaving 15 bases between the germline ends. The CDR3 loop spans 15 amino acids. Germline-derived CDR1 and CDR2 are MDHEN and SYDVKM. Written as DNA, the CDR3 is TGTGCCAGCAGTTTCAATGGGCAGGCGCTAGATACGCAGTATTTT. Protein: CASSFNGQALDTQYF.

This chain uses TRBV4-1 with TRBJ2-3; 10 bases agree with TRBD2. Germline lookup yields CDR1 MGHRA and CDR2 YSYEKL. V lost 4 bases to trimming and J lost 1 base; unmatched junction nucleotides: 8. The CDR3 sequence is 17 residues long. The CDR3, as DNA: TGCGCCAGCAGCCCGTTTCCCGGGACTAGCGGCACAGATACGCAGTATTTT. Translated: CASSPFPGTSGTDTQYF.

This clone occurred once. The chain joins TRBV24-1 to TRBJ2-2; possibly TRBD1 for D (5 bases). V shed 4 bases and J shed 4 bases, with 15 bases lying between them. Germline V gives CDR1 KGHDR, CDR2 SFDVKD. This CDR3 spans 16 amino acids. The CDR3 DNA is TGTGCCACCAGTGACCCCGGCAGGGTGCGCACCGGGGAGCTGTTTTTT. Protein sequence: CATSDPGRVRTGELFF.

CDR3 amino acids: CASSQGRFASGGELFF. The CDR3, as DNA: TGCGCCAGCAGCCAAGGAAGGTTTGCGTCGGGCGGGGAGCTGTTTTTT. V and J are TRBV4-1 and TRBJ2-2; D is ambiguous. This CDR3 is built from 16 residues. Germline-derived CDR1 and CDR2 are MGHRA and YSYEKL. Trimming removed 1 base at V and 7 bases at J, with 16 bases between.

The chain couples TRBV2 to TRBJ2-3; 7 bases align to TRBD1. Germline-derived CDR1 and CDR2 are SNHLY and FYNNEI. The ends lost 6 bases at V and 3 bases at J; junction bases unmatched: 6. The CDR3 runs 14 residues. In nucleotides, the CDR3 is TGTGCCAGCAGCCCGGGACAGATAACAGATACGCAGTATTTT. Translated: CASSPGQITDTQYF.

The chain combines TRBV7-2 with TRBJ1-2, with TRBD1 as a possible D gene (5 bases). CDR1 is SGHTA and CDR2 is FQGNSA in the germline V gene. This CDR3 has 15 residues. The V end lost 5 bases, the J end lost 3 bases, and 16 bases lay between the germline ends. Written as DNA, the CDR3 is TGTGCCAGCAGCCCCCTAAACGGGGGACACTATGGCTACACCTTC. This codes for CASSPLNGGHYGYTF.

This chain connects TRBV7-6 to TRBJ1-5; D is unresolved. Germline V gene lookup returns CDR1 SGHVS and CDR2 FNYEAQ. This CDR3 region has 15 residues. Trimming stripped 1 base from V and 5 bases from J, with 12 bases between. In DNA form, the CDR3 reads TGTGCCAGCAGCTTAGGGGTGGTCGGGGATCAGCCCCAGCATTTT. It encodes CASSLGVVGDQPQHF.

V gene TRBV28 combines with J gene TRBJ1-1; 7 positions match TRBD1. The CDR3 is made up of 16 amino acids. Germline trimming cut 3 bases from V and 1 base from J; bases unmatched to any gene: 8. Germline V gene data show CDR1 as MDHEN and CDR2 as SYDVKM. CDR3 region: CASSLVGGQTNTEAFF. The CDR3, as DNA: TGTGCCAGCAGTTTGGTAGGGGGACAGACGAACACTGAAGCTTTCTTT.

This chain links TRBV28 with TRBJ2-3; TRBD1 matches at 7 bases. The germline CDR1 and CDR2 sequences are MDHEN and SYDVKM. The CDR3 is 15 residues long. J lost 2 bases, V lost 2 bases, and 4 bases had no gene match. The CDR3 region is CASSLDRELTDTQYF. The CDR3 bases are TGTGCCAGCAGTTTAGACAGGGAGCTCACAGATACGCAGTATTTT.

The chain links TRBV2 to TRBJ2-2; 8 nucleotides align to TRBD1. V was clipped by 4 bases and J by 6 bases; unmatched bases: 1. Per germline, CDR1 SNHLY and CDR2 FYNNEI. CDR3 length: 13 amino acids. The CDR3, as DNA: TGTGCCAGCAGTGTACAGGGGGCCGGGGAGCTGTTTTTT. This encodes CASSVQGAGELFF.

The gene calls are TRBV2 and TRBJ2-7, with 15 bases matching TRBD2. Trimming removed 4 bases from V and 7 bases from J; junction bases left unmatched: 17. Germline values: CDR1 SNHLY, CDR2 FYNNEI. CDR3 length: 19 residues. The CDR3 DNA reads TGTGCCAGCAGTGTGACCGGGACTAGCGGGAGGCTGCCAACTGGGGAGCAGTACTTC. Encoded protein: CASSVTGTSGRLPTGEQYF.

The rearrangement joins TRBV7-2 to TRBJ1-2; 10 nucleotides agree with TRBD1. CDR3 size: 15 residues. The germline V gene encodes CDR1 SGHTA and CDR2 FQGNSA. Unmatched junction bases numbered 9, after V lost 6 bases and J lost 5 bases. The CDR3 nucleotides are TGTGCCAGCAGTGAGGGGAGACAGGGGGCATATGGCTACACCTTC. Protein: CASSEGRQGAYGYTF.

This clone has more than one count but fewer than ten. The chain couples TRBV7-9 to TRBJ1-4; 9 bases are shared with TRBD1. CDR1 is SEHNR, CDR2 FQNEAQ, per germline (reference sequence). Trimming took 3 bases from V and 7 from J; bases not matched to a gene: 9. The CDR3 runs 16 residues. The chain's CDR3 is CASSFGDRDSREKLFF. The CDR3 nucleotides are TGTGCCAGCAGCTTCGGGGACAGGGATTCTCGTGAAAAACTGTTTTTT.

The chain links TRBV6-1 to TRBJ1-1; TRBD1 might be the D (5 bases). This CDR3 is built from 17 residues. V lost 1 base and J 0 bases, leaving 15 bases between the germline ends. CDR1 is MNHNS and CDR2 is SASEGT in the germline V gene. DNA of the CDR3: TGTGCCAGCAGTGAAGGGAGAGCAGGGCTCATGAACACTGAAGCTTTCTTT. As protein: CASSEGRAGLMNTEAFF.

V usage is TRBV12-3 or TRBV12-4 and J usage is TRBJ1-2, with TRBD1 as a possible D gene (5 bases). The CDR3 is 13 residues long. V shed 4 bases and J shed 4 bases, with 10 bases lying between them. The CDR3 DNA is TGTGCCAGCAGTTCCCGGGGGGTCTATGGCTACACCTTC. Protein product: CASSSRGVYGYTF.

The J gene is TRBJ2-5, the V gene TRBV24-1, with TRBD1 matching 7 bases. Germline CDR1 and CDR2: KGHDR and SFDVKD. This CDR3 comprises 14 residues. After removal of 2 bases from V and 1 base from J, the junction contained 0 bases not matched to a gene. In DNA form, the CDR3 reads TGTGCCACCAGTGATTGGGACAGCCAAGAGACCCAGTACTTC. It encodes CATSDWDSQETQYF.

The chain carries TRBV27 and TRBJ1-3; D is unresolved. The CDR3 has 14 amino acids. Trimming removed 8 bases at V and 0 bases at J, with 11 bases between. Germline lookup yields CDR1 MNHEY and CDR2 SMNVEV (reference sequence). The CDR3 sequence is CASSPGDSGNTIYF. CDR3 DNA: TGTGCCAGCTCTCCGGGAGACTCTGGAAACACCATATATTTT.